The 5 T cell receptor beta chains below were found in one sample sequenced in a study of control samples from healthy donors and cancer patients (dated by TCRdb to 2018 to 2021). Libraries came from the immunoSEQ multiplex PCR assay. Here the immuneACCESS table is served through TCRdb, limited to in-frame sequences with V and J called. Missing clones are a known gap in these copies; in checked studies unresolved V genes cover under half, and the rest lacks a known reason. The table for this sample lists over 150,000 clones; around 94% of them were counted only once. The biggest ten clones account for about 1.5% of the sample. The source material was blood. All receptors derive from a young woman in good health.

This chain links TRBV7-8 with TRBJ2-7; D gene ambiguous. Germline V gene data show CDR1 as SGHVS and CDR2 as FQNEAQ. V dropped 4 bases and J dropped 5 bases, with 12 bases sitting between them. This CDR3 spans 13 amino acids. CDR3 bases: TGTGCCAGCAGCTCAGCGCCATTTAACGAGCAGTACTTC. It yields the protein CASSSAPFNEQYF. The variable domain in full, with the rest retrieved from reference TRBV7-8 and TRBJ2-7, is GAGVSQSPRYKVAKRGQDVALRCDPISGHVSLFWYQQALGQGPEFLTYFQNEAQLDKSGLPSDRFFAERPEGSVSTLKIQRTQQEDSAVYLCASSSAPFNEQYFGPGTRLTVT.

The rearrangement uses TRBV11-2 and TRBJ1-4, with 8 bases lining up with TRBD1. Germline V gene sequence: CDR1 SGHAT, CDR2 FQNNGV. This CDR3 comprises 14 residues. With 4 bases clipped from V and 14 bases from J, the junction kept 12 bases outside the gene matches. CDR3: CASSWDRSPAVLFF. The DNA of the CDR3 is TGTGCCAGCAGCTGGGACAGGAGCCCCGCCGTGCTGTTTTTT. Variable domain in full (rest from reference TRBV11-2 and TRBJ1-4): EAGVAQSPRYKIIEKRQSVAFWCNPISGHATLYWYQQILGQGPKLLIQFQNNGVVDDSQLPKDRFSAERLKGVDSTLKIQPAKLEDSAVYLCASSWDRSPAVLFFGSGTQLSVL.

The chain has TRBV11-2 and TRBJ2-5; no definite D call. Germline V gives CDR1 SGHAT, CDR2 FQNNGV. The CDR3 consists of 15 residues. Trimming removed 1 base at V and 4 bases at J, with 13 bases between. CDR3 protein: CASSLVWGRGETQYF. The CDR3 DNA reads as TGTGCCAGCAGCTTAGTATGGGGAAGAGGAGAGACCCAGTACTTC.

The V gene is TRBV11-2, the J gene TRBJ2-5; D is uncertain. The germline V gene has CDR1 SGHAT and CDR2 FQNNGV. The germline V and J ends were trimmed by 4 bases and 4 bases, with 13 bases remaining between them. There are 14 residues in the CDR3. CDR3 nucleotides: TGTGCCAGCAGCTATAACTCTGCGTCAGAGACCCAGTACTTC. Translated: CASSYNSASETQYF.

The chain joins TRBV6-5 to TRBJ1-5, with D hard to call. The CDR3 extends over 15 amino acids. CDR1 and CDR2 (germline): MNHEY, SVGAGI. With 6 bases removed from V and 1 base from J, the gap between germline ends came to 13 bases. CDR3 DNA sequence: TGTGCCAGCAGCGTCACGGAGAGGAGCAATCAGCCCCAGCATTTT. It specifies CASSVTERSNQPQHF.